The 3 T cell receptor beta chains below were found in one sample sequenced in a study of T cell clones after liver transplantation. Only in-frame clones appear in the TCRdb table, and some are missing; sequencing was by immunoSEQ multiplex PCR. The table records roughly 51,000 clones, about 67% of them present only once. Sequencing was performed on CD4+ T cells from blood, taken around 4.5 years after liver transplant. These receptors all stem from a human patient who received a liver transplant. Some T cells may be provided by the graft donor.

This clone was found a few times. The rearrangement joins TRBV30 to TRBJ1-2; 9 bases match TRBD1. Germline V gene data show CDR1 as GTSNPN and CDR2 as SVGIG (reference sequence). The CDR3 spans 16 residues. The V segment lost 4 bases and the J segment 1 base; nucleotides outside the gene matches: 10. CDR3 region: CAWIRDRARGNYGYTF. CDR3 sequence (DNA): TGTGCCTGGATCCGGGACAGGGCGCGGGGTAACTATGGCTACACCTTC.

CDR3 in DNA: TGTGCCTCGATCGGGGCCGTCACTACTAGCGAGCAGTACTTC. It codes for CASIGAVTTSEQYF. The chain carries TRBV30 and TRBJ2-7; either TRBD1 or TRBD2 may supply D (5 bases each). Germline V gene lookup returns CDR1 GTSNPN and CDR2 SVGIG (reference sequence). Trimming shortened V by 7 bases and J by 6 bases, and 22 bases separated the two germline ends. The CDR3 is 14 residues long.

This clone turned up a few times. V usage is TRBV30 and J usage is TRBJ2-2; D call uncertain. This CDR3 spans 14 amino acids. Trimming cost V 4 bases and J 4 bases, with 13 bases left between them. Germline V gives CDR1 GTSNPN, CDR2 SVGIG (reference sequence). CDR3 loop: CAWNPRRSTGELFF. CDR3 bases: TGTGCCTGGAACCCCCGGCGATCCACCGGGGAGCTGTTTTTT.